A selection of T cell receptor beta chains follows, all from one sample in a study of blood T cell repertoires in COVID-19. Generated by immunoSEQ multiplex PCR, the TCRdb table keeps only in-frame clones and is missing some. The sample consists of roughly 70,000 clones, approximately 80% of them appearing once. The sequenced sample consisted of peripheral blood. All receptors derive from a man in his fifties or sixties with COVID-19, enrolled during active disease. Both conserved end residues are part of each CDR3. A D gene is named only where the DNA matches it firmly. Clone size is shown for a subset of rows, as once, few, many or a class of expanded clone.

j_call | cdr3_length | d_call | clone_size | v_call | cdr3_aa | cdr3_nt
TRBJ1-1 | 14 | TRBD1 | - | TRBV19 | CASYTGGKNTEAFF | TGTGCCAGTTATACAGGGGGGAAGAACACTGAAGCTTTCTTT
TRBJ2-3 | 12 | - | - | TRBV5-1 | CASSEHTDTQYF | TGCGCCAGCAGCGAACACACAGATACGCAGTATTTT
TRBJ2-4 | 18 | TRBD2 | - | TRBV6-2/TRBV6-3 | CASSPGAAGGRAKNIQYF | TGTGCCAGCAGTCCAGGGGCCGCGGGGGGGCGTGCCAAAAACATTCAGTACTTC
TRBJ2-2 | 14 | - | - | TRBV5-1 | CASSQDRATGELFF | TGCGCCAGCAGCCAGGACAGAGCCACCGGGGAGCTGTTTTTT
TRBJ1-1 | 13 | - | few | TRBV10-3 | CAIIDQAGTEAFF | TGTGCCATCATCGATCAGGCTGGCACTGAAGCTTTCTTT
TRBJ1-4 | 15 | - | - | TRBV5-4 | CASSSVGGANEKLFF | TGTGCCAGCAGCTCGGTAGGAGGGGCGAATGAAAAACTGTTTTTT
TRBJ2-5 | 13 | - | once | TRBV7-7 | CASSVDSQETQYF | TGTGCCAGCAGCGTCGACAGCCAAGAGACCCAGTACTTC
TRBJ1-6 | 13 | - | once | TRBV7-9 | CASSGGETSPLHF | TGTGCCAGCAGTGGGGGGGAGACTTCACCCCTCCACTTT
TRBJ2-1 | 14 | TRBD1 | - | TRBV28 | CASSSRTGSDEQFF | TGTGCCAGCAGTTCTCGGACAGGGAGCGATGAGCAGTTCTTC
TRBJ2-3 | 15 | TRBD1 | - | TRBV6-5 | CASRLGQGYTDTQYF | TGTGCCAGCAGGCTCGGACAGGGCTACACAGATACGCAGTATTTT
TRBJ2-7 | 15 | TRBD2 | - | TRBV4-2 | CASSQALAESYEQYF | TGTGCCAGCAGCCAAGCTCTAGCGGAGTCCTACGAGCAGTACTTC
TRBJ1-2 | 13 | - | few | TRBV28 | CASSLMGGYGYTF | TGTGCCAGCAGTTTAATGGGGGGATATGGCTACACCTTC
TRBJ1-2 | 11 | - | - | TRBV29-1 | CSVGGVRGYTF | TGCAGCGTTGGGGGGGTGCGGGGCTACACCTTC
TRBJ1-1 | 14 | TRBD1 | - | TRBV6-2/TRBV6-3 | CASSYTGASTEAFF | TGTGCCAGCAGTTATACAGGGGCCAGCACTGAAGCTTTCTTT
TRBJ2-5 | 15 | - | - | TRBV5-1 | CASFPGGGGQETQYF | TGCGCCAGCTTCCCCGGGGGCGGGGGCCAAGAGACCCAGTACTTC
TRBJ1-6 | 12 | - | - | TRBV2 | CASSGGPSPLHF | TGTGCCAGCAGTGGGGGCCCTTCACCCCTCCACTTT
TRBJ2-7 | 12 | - | - | TRBV9 | CASSVQEGQQYF | TGTGCCAGCAGCGTTCAAGAGGGTCAGCAGTACTTC
TRBJ1-5 | 14 | - | - | TRBV19 | CASSTNAGNQPQHF | TGTGCCAGTAGTACAAATGCGGGCAATCAGCCCCAGCATTTT
TRBJ2-7 | 14 | TRBD2 | - | TRBV28 | CASNFGTSGIEQYF | TGTGCCAGCAACTTCGGGACTAGCGGGATCGAGCAGTACTTC
TRBJ2-7 | 14 | TRBD1 | - | TRBV28 | CASLQGATDGEQYF | TGTGCCAGCTTACAGGGGGCAACGGACGGCGAGCAGTACTTC
TRBJ2-7 | 15 | - | - | TRBV21-1 | CASSKEGTSGNEQYF | TGTGCCAGCAGCAAAGAAGGGACTAGCGGGAACGAGCAGTACTTC
TRBJ2-4 | 14 | - | - | TRBV30 | CAWDAGRVGNIQYF | TGTGCCTGGGATGCCGGGAGAGTGGGAAACATTCAGTACTTC